This T cell receptor (beta chain) was profiled in a study of T cell responses to AZD1222 COVID-19 vaccine. The study's findings and limits: CD4 TCRs covered the whole spike, strongest at regions 160-218 and 743-854. Donors were mostly white British, more females; clonal diversity possibly underestimated. Repertoire sampling happened only post peak T cell response.

The protocol was immunoSEQ multiplex PCR, while the TCRdb copy is restricted to in-frame clones and leaves out a portion. In the table there are about 180,000 clones, just over 85% of which are singletons. The V segment lost 4 bases and the J segment 4 bases; nucleotides outside the gene matches: 7. The CDR3 loop spans 15 amino acids. From germline, CDR1 is MNHEY and CDR2 SMNVEV (reference sequence). In regard to this clone: The antigen is unknown.

The chain links TRBV27 to TRBJ1-1, with 9 bases lining up with TRBD1. The specimen was peripheral blood, collected on day 0 of AZD1222 vaccination. This clonotype was sampled from an adult in good health. CDR3 amino acids: CASSYLTGGGTEAFF. As DNA, the CDR3 is TGTGCCAGCAGTTACTTGACAGGGGGAGGCACTGAAGCTTTCTTT.